The TCR beta chain described here comes from a study of shared clonotypes between healthy human individuals. Study context: The study drew on two women and a few men aged 18 to 49 as donors.

CDR1 ENHRY and CDR2 SYGVKD come from the germline V gene. This CDR3 region has 14 residues. The ends were cut back, 7 bases at V and 0 bases at J, with 10 bases in the middle. Profiling relied on immunoSEQ multiplex PCR, and the TCRdb table lists in-frame clones only, not all of them. The data hold hundreds of thousands of clones, with about 96% observed a single time. The specimen was naive CD4+ T cells sorted from blood. The subset is: CD45RA+ positively selected. V is TRBV10-3 and J is TRBJ1-3; D perhaps matches TRBD1 (6 bases). This receptor was identified in a young woman in good health. CDR3 sequence reads: CAITEDSSGNTIYF. The CDR3, as DNA: TGTGCCATCACCGAGGACAGCTCTGGAAACACCATATATTTT.